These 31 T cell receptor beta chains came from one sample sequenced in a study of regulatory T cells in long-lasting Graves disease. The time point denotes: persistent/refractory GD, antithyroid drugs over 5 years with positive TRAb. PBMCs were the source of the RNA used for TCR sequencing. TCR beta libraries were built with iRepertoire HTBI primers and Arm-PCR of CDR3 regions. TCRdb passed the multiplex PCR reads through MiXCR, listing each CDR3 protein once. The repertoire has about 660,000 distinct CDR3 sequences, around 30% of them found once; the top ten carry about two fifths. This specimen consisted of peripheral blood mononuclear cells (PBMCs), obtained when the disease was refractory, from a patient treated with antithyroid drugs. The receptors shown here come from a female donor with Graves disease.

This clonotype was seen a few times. In nucleotides, the CDR3 is TGTGCCTGGAACGTTCCGGGACAGGGGGCCTATGGCTACACCTTC. Encoded protein: CAWNVPGQGAYGYTF. J is TRBJ1-2 and V is TRBV30; 12 bases are shared with TRBD1. The CDR3 runs 15 residues. The V gene end was trimmed by 4 bases and the J gene end by 4 bases; junction bases not matched to a gene: 7. Germline CDR1 and CDR2: GTSNPN and SVGIG (reference sequence).

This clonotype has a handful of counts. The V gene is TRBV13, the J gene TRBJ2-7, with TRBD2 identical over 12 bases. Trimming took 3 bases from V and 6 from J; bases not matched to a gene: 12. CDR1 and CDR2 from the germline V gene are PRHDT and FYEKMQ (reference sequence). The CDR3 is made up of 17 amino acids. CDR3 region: CASSLYPLAGGAGEQYF. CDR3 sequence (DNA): TGTGCCAGCAGCTTGTACCCACTAGCGGGAGGCGCGGGCGAGCAGTACTTC. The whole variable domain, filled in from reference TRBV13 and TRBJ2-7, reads AAGVIQSPRHLIKEKRETATLKCYPIPRHDTVYWYQQGPGQDPQFLISFYEKMQSDKGSIPDRFSAQQFSDYHSELNMSSLELGDSALYFCASSLYPLAGGAGEQYFGPGTRLTVT.

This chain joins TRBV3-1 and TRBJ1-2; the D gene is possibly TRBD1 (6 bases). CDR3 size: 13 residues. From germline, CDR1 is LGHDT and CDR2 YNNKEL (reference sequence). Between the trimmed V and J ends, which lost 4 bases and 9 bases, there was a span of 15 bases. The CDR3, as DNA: TGTGCCAGCAGCCCCGCAGGGGTTGTACGCTACACCTTC. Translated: CASSPAGVVRYTF.

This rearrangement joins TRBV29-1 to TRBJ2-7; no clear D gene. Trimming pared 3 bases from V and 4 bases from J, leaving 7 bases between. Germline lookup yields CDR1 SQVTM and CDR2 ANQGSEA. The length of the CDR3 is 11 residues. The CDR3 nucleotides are TGCAGCGTTGATTTGGCTTACGAGCAGTACTTC. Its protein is CSVDLAYEQYF.

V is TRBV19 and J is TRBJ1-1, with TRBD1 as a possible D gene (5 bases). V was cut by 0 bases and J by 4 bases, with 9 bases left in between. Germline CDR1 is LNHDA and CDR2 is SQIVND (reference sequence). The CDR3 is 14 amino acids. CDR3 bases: TGTGCCAGTAGTATAGATCACGGGGGCACTGAAGCTTTCTTT. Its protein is CASSIDHGGTEAFF.

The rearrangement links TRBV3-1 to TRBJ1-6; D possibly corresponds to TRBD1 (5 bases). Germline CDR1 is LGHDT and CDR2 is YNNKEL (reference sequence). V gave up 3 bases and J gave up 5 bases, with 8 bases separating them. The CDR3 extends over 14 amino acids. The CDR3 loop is CASSQGPNNSPLHF. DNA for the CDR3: TGTGCCAGCAGCCAGGGACCGAATAATTCACCCCTCCACTTT.

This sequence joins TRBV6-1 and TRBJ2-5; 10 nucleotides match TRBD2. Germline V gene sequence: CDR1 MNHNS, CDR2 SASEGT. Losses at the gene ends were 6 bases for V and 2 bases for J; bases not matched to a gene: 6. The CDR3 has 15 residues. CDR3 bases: TGTGCCAGCAGAGGACTAGCGGAGGTACAAGAGACCCAGTACTTC. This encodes CASRGLAEVQETQYF.

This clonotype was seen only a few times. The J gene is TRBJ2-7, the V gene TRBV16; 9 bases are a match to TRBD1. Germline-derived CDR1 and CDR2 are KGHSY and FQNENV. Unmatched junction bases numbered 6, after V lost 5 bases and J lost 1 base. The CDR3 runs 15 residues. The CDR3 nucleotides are TGTGCCAGCAGCAACCGGGACAGGGCGTCCTACGAGCAGTACTTC. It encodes CASSNRDRASYEQYF.

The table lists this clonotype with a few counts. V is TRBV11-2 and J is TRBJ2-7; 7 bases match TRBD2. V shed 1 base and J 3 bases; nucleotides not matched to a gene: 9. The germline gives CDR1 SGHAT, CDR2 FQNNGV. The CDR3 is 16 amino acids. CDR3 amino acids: CASSLVTGTTGYEQYF. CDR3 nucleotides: TGTGCCAGCAGCTTAGTGACCGGGACTACCGGCTACGAGCAGTACTTC.

In DNA form, the CDR3 reads TGTGCCAGCAGTCTATCTGGGGGGACACCCCTCCACTTT. As protein: CASSLSGGTPLHF. This rearrangement joins TRBV12-3 or TRBV12-4 to TRBJ1-6, with D perhaps TRBD1 (5 bases). V lost 5 bases to trimming and J lost 11 bases, with 13 bases between them. The CDR3 is made up of 13 amino acids.

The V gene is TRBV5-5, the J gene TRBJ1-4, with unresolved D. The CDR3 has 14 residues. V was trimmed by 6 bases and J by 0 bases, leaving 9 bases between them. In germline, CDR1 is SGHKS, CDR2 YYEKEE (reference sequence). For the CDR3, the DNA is TGTGCCAGCACCCCTCGATCAACTAATGAAAAACTGTTTTTT. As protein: CASTPRSTNEKLFF.

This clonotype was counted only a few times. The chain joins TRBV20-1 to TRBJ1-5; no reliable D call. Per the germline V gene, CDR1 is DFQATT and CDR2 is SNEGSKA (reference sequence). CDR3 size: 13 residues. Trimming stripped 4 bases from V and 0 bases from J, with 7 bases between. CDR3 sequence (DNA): TGCAGTGCTAAGACAAATAGCAATCAGCCCCAGCATTTT. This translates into CSAKTNSNQPQHF.

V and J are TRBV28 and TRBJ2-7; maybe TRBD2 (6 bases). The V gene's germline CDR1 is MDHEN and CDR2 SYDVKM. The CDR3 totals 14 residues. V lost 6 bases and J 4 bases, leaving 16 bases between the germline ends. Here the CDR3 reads CASRGPEGRYEQYF. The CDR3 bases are TGTGCCAGCAGAGGGCCGGAGGGCCGATACGAGCAGTACTTC.

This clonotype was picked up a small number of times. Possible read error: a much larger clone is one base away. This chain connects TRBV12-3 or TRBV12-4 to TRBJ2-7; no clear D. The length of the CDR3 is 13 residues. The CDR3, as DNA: TGTGCCAGCAGTTTAGCGACTGGCTACAAGCAGTACTTC. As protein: CASSLATGYKQYF.

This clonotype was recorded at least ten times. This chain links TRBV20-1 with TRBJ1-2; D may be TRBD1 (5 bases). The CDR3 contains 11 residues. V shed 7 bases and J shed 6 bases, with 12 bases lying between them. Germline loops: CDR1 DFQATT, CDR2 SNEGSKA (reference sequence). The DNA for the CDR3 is TGCAGTGTCAGCGCAGGGAATGGCTACACCTTC. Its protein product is CSVSAGNGYTF.

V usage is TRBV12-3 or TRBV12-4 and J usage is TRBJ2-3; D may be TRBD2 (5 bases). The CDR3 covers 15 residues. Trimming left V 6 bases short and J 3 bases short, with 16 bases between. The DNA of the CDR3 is TGTGCCAGCAGCCCTGGTTTTCGAGGGACAGATACGCAGTATTTT. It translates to CASSPGFRGTDTQYF.

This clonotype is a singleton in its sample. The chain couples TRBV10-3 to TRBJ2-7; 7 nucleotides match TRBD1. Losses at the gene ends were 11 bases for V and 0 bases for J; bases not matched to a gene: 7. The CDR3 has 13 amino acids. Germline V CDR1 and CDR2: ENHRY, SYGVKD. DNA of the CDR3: TGTGCCGTAGGACAGGTTAGCTCCTACGAGCAGTACTTC. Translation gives CAVGQVSSYEQYF.

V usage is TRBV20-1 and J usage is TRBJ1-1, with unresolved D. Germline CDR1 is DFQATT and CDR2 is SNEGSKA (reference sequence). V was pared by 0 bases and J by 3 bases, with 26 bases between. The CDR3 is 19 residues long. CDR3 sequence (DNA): TGCAGTGCTAGAGATGACGGGGTAGGAGCCGGACCTCTTGACACTGAAGCTTTCTTT. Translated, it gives CSARDDGVGAGPLDTEAFF.

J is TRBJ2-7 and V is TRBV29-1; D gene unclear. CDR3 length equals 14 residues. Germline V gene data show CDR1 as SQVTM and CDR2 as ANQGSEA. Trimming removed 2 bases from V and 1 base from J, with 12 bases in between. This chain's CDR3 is CSVESGPASYEQYF. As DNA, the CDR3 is TGCAGCGTTGAATCCGGGCCAGCTTCCTACGAGCAGTACTTC.

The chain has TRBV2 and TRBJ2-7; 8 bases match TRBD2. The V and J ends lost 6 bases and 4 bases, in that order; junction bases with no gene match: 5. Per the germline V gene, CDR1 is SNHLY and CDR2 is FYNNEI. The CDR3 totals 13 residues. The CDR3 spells CASSFSGKYEQYF. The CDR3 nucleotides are TGTGCCAGCAGCTTTAGCGGGAAATACGAGCAGTACTTC.

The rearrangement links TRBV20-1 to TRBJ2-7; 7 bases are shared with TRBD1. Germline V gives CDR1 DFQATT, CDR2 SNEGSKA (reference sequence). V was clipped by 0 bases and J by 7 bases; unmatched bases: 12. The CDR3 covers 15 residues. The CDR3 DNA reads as TGCAGTGCTAGAGATGGGCGTAGGGGGCTGGGGGAGCAGTACTTC. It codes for CSARDGRRGLGEQYF.

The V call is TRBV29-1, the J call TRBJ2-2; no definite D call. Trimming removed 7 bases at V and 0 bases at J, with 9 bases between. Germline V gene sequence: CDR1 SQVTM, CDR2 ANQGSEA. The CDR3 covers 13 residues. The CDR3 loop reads CSGAQPNTGELFF. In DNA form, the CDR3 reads TGCAGCGGGGCCCAACCGAACACCGGGGAGCTGTTTTTT.

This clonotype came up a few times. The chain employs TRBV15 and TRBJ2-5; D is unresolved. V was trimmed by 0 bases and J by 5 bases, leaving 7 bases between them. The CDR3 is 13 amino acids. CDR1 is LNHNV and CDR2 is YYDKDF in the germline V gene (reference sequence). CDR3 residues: CATSRDVGETQYF. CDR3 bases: TGTGCCACCAGCAGAGATGTGGGCGAGACCCAGTACTTC.

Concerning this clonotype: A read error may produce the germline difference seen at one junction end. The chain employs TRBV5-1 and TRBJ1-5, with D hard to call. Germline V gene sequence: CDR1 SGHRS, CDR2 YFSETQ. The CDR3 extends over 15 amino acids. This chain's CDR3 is CVSSLDGYSNQPQHF. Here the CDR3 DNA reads TGCGTCAGCAGCTTGGATGGGTATAGCAATCAGCCCCAGCATTTT.

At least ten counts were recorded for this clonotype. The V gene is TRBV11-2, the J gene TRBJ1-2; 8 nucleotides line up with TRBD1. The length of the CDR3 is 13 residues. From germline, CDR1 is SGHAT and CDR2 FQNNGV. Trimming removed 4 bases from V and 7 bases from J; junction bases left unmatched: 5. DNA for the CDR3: TGTGCCAGCAGCTCGACAGGGGCCGGTGGCTACACCTTC. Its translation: CASSSTGAGGYTF.

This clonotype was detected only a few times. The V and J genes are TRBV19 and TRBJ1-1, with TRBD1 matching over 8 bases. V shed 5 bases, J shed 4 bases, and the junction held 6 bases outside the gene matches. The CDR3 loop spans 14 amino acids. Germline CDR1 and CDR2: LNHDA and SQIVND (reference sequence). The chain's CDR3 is CASSFQGAVTEAFF. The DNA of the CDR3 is TGTGCCAGTAGTTTTCAGGGGGCGGTCACTGAAGCTTTCTTT.

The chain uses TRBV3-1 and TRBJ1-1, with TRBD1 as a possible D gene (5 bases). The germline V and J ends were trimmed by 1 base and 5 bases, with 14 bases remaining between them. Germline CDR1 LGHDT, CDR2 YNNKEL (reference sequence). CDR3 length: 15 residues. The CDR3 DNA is TGTGCCAGCAGCCAAGCGGATGGGGGGAGAACTGAAGCTTTCTTT. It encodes CASSQADGGRTEAFF. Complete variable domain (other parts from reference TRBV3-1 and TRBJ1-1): DTAVSQTPKYLVTQMGNDKSIKCEQNLGHDTMYWYKQDSKKFLKIMFSYNNKELIINETVPNRFSPKSPDKAHLNLHINSLELGDSAVYFCASSQADGGRTEAFFGQGTRLTVV.

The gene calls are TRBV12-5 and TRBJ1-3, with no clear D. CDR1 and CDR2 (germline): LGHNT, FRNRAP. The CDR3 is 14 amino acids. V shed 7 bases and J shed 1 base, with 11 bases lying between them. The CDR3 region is CASAQGRSGNTIYF. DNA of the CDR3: TGTGCTAGTGCCCAAGGCAGATCTGGAAACACCATATATTTT.

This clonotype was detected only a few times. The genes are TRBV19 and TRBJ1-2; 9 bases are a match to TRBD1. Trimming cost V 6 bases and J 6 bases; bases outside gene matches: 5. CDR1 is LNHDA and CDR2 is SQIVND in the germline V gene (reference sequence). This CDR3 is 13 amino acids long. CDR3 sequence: CASRDRGNDGYTF. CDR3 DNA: TGTGCCAGTAGAGACAGGGGGAATGATGGCTACACCTTC. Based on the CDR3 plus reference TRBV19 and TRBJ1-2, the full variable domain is DGGITQSPKYLFRKEGQNVTLSCEQNLNHDAMYWYRQDPGQGLRLIYYSQIVNDFQKGDIAEGYSVSREKKESFPLTVTSAQKNPTAFYLCASRDRGNDGYTFGSGTRLTVV.

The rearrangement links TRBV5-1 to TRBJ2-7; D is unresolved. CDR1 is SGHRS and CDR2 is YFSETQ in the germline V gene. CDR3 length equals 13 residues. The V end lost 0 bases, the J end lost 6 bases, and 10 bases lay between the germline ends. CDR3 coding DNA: TGCGCCAGCAGCTTGGCCACGGGTTTCGAGCAGTACTTC. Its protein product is CASSLATGFEQYF.

The CDR3 here is CASSQDLGTYGYTF. CDR3 bases: TGCGCCAGCAGCCAAGATCTCGGGACGTATGGCTACACCTTC. The chain is built from TRBV4-1 and TRBJ1-2; maybe TRBD1 (5 bases). Germline CDR1 MGHRA, CDR2 YSYEKL. Between the trimmed V and J ends, which lost 0 bases and 5 bases, there was a span of 10 bases. The CDR3 extends over 14 amino acids.